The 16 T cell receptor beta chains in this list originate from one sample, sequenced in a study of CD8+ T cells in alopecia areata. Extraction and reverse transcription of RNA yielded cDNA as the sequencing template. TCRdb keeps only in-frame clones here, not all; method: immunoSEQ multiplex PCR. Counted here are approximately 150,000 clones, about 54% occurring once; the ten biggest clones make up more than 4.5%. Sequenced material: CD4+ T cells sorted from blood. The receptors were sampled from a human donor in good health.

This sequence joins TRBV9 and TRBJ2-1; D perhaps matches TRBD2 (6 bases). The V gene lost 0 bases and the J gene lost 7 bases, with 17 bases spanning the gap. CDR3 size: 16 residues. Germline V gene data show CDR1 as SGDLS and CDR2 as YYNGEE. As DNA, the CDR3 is TGTGCCAGCAGCGTAGGGACTACCGATTTGTGGAATGAGCAGTTCTTC. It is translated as CASSVGTTDLWNEQFF.

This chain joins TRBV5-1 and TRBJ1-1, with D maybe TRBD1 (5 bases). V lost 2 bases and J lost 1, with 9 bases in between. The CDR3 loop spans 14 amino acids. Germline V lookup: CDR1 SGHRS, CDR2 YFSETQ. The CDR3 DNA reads TGCGCCAGCAGCTTTAGCGGGGGGAACACTGAAGCTTTCTTT. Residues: CASSFSGGNTEAFF. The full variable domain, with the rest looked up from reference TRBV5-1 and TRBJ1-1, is KAGVTQTPRYLIKTRGQQVTLSCSPISGHRSVSWYQQTPGQGLQFLFEYFSETQRNKGNFPGRFSGRQFSNSRSEMNVSTLELGDSALYLCASSFSGGNTEAFFGQGTRLTVV.

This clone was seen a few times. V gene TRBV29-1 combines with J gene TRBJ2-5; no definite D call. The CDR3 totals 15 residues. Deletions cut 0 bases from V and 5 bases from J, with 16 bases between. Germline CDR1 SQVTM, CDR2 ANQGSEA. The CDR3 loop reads CSVEDRGDVWETQYF. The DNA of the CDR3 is TGCAGCGTTGAAGATCGCGGTGACGTGTGGGAGACCCAGTACTTC. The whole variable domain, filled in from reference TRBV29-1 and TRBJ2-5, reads SAVISQKPSRDICQRGTSLTIQCQVDSQVTMMFWYRQQPGQSLTLIATANQGSEATYESGFVIDKFPISRPNLTFSTLTVSNMSPEDSSIYLCSVEDRGDVWETQYFGPGTRLLVL.

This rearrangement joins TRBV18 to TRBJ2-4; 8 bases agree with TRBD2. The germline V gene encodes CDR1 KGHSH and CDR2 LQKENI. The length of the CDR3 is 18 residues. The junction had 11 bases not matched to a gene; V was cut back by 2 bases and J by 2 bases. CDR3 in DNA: TGTGCCAGCTCACCAGGAGTGACGGGAGGGGAGTCCAAAAACATTCAGTACTTC. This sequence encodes CASSPGVTGGESKNIQYF.

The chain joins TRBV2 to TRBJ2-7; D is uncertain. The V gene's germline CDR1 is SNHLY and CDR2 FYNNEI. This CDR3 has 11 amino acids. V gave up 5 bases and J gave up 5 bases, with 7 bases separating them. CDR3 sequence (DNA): TGTGCCAGCAGTAGGTCGAACGAGCAGTACTTC. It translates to CASSRSNEQYF.

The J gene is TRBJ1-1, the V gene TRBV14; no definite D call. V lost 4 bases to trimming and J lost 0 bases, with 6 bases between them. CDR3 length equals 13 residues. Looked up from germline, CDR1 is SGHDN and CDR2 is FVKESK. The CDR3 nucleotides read TGTGCCAGCAGCCCATTCATGAACACTGAAGCTTTCTTT. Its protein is CASSPFMNTEAFF.

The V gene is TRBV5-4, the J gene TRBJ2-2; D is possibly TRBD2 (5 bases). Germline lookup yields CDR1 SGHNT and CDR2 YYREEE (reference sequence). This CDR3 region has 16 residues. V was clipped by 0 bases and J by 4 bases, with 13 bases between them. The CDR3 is CASSLGLGVGTGELFF. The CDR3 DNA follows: TGTGCCAGCAGCTTGGGTCTCGGGGTCGGCACCGGGGAGCTGTTTTTT.

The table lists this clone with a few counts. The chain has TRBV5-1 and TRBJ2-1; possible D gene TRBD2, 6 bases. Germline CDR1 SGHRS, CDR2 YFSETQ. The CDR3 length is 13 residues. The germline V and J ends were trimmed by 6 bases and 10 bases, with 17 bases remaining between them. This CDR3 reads CASKIAERAEQFF. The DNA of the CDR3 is TGCGCCAGCAAAATAGCGGAGAGGGCGGAGCAGTTCTTC.

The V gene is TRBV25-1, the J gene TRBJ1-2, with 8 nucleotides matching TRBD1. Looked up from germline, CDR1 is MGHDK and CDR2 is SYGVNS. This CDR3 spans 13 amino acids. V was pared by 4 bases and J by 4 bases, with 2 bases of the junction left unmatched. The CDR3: CASSGTGIYGYTF. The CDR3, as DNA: TGTGCCAGCAGTGGGACAGGGATCTATGGCTACACCTTC.

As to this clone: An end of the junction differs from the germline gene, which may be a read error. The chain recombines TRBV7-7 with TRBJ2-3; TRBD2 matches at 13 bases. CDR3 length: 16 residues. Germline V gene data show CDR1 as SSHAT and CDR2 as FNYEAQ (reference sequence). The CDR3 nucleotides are TGTGCTAGCAGTCGGACTAGCGGGAGTTTAACAGATACGCAGTATTTT. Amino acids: CASSRTSGSLTDTQYF.

Here the CDR3 DNA reads TGTGCCAGTAGGGGACTGAACTCTGGGGCCAACGTCCTGACTTTC. Amino acids: CASRGLNSGANVLTF. The chain combines TRBV19 with TRBJ2-6; a possible D gene is TRBD2 (6 bases). This CDR3 has 15 residues. V lost 6 bases and J 0 bases, leaving 9 bases between the germline ends. Germline V gene lookup returns CDR1 LNHDA and CDR2 SQIVND (reference sequence).

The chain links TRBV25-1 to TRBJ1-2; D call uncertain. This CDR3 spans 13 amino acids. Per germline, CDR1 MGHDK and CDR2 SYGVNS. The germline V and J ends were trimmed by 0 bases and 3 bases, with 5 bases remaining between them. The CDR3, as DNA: TGTGCCAGCAGTGAATACGGGGACTATGGCTACACCTTC. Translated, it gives CASSEYGDYGYTF.

The CDR3 spells CASSPRNRLAGVDTQYF. DNA of the CDR3: TGTGCCAGCTCACCACGCAATCGACTAGCGGGAGTAGATACGCAGTATTTT. This chain connects TRBV18 to TRBJ2-3, with 12 bases that match TRBD2. The CDR3 is made up of 17 amino acids. With 1 base clipped from V and 5 bases from J, the junction kept 7 bases outside the gene matches. From germline, CDR1 is KGHSH and CDR2 LQKENI.

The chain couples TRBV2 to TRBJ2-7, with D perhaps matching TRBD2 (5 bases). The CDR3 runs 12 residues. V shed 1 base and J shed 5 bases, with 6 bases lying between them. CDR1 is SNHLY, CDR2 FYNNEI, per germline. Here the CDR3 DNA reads TGTGCCAGCAGTGAAGGGGGAGACGAGCAGTACTTC. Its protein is CASSEGGDEQYF.

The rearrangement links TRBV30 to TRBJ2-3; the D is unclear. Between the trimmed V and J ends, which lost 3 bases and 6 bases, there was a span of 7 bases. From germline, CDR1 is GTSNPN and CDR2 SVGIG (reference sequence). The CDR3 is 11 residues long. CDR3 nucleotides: TGTGCCTGGAGGGCCCCCGATACGCAGTATTTT. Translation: CAWRAPDTQYF.

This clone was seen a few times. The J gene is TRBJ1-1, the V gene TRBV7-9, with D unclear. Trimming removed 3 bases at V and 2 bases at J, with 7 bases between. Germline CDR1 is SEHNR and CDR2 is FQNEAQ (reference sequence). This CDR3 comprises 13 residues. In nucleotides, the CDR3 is TGTGCCAGCAGCTTCGCCAGTAACACTGAAGCTTTCTTT. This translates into CASSFASNTEAFF.